These T cell receptor beta chains were read from a single sample in a study of blood T cell repertoires in COVID-19. Profiling relied on immunoSEQ multiplex PCR, and the TCRdb table lists in-frame clones only, not all of them. The data contain about 170,000 clones, 85% of them singletons. The material sequenced was peripheral blood. Receptors were obtained from a woman of 80 years or more with COVID-19, enrolled during active disease. Each CDR3 is given with its conserved first and last residue. A D gene is named only where the DNA matches it firmly. Clone sizes are given selectively: once, few, many, or a class where the clone is expanded.

>TRBV27|13|.|TRBJ1-1|.
CASSWTRGTEAFF
TGTGCCAGCAGTTGGACTAGGGGGACTGAAGCTTTCTTT
>TRBV11-2|15|.|TRBJ1-3|.
CASSPTVPSGNTIYF
TGTGCCAGCAGCCCGACAGTACCCTCTGGAAACACCATATATTTT
>TRBV11-1|17|.|TRBJ1-4|.
CASSLAPLTAGGEKLFF
TGTGCCAGCAGCTTAGCTCCGCTGACAGCCGGCGGCGAAAAACTGTTTTTT
>TRBV5-1|16|.|TRBJ1-2|TRBD1
CASSKETAGGAYGYTF
TGCGCCAGCAGCAAAGAAACGGCAGGGGGCGCCTATGGCTACACCTTC
>TRBV19|17|.|TRBJ2-5|TRBD2
CASILRRAREGEETQYF
TGTGCCAGTATACTACGGCGTGCGCGGGAGGGCGAGGAGACCCAGTACTTC
>TRBV7-3|13|.|TRBJ1-1|.
CASSLTRGTEAFF
TGTGCCAGCAGCTTAACAAGGGGAACTGAAGCTTTCTTT
>TRBV4-1|16|.|TRBJ2-1|TRBD2
CASSLTSGDSYNEQFF
TGCGCCAGCAGCCTAACTAGCGGGGACTCCTACAATGAGCAGTTCTTC
>TRBV6-5|15|.|TRBJ2-2|TRBD1
CASREDRGLTGELFF
TGTGCCAGCAGGGAGGACAGGGGACTTACCGGGGAGCTGTTTTTT
>TRBV28|14|.|TRBJ1-2|.
CASSLTHRFRGYTF
TGTGCCAGCAGCCTTACCCACAGGTTCCGCGGCTACACCTTC
>TRBV9|14|.|TRBJ1-1|.
CASSVTAMNTEAFF
TGTGCCAGCAGCGTGACAGCAATGAACACTGAAGCTTTCTTT
>TRBV7-3|12|.|TRBJ2-1|TRBD1
CASSTGVGEQFF
TGTGCCAGCAGTACAGGGGTTGGTGAGCAGTTCTTC
>TRBV19|14|.|TRBJ2-7|TRBD2
CASSIRRGEGRQYF
TGTGCCAGTAGTATCCGTAGAGGGGAGGGCCGGCAGTACTTC
>TRBV18|15|.|TRBJ1-4|.
CASSPKGRPGENLFF
TGTGCCAGCTCACCTAAGGGACGACCGGGGGAAAACCTGTTTTTT
>TRBV6-5|13|.|TRBJ2-5|.
CASRITPGETQYF
TGTGCCAGCAGAATTACTCCAGGAGAGACCCAGTACTTC
>TRBV2|17|.|TRBJ2-7|TRBD1
CASSVGGQAPSSYEQYF
TGTGCCAGCAGTGTGGGGGGACAGGCCCCAAGCTCCTACGAGCAGTACTTC
>TRBV10-3|15|.|TRBJ1-2|TRBD1
CAISESGQGDYGYTF
TGTGCCATCAGTGAGTCGGGACAGGGGGACTATGGCTACACCTTC
>TRBV5-4|16|once|TRBJ1-2|.
CASSLAGQGNNYGYTF
TGTGCCAGCAGCTTGGCCGGGCAGGGGAATAACTATGGCTACACCTTC
>TRBV5-5|13|many|TRBJ1-1|.
CASSVEGTGEAFF
TGTGCCAGCAGCGTGGAGGGTACAGGCGAAGCTTTCTTT
>TRBV18|16|.|TRBJ1-4|.
CASSPPGGIRGEKLFF
TGTGCCAGCTCACCACCGGGAGGGATACGCGGTGAAAAACTGTTTTTT
>TRBV5-1|14|.|TRBJ1-3|TRBD1
CASSDDRGGNTIYF
TGCGCCAGCAGCGACGACAGGGGAGGAAACACCATATATTTT
>TRBV7-2|15|.|TRBJ1-2|TRBD1
CASSLVTGGNYGYTF
TGTGCCAGCAGCTTGGTGACAGGGGGGAACTATGGCTACACCTTC
>TRBV9|14|.|TRBJ2-2|.
CASSVASDTGELFF
TGTGCCAGCAGCGTAGCTTCGGACACCGGGGAGCTGTTTTTT